Below, one T cell receptor (beta chain) is given with its context. The data originate from a study of blood T cell repertoires in COVID-19. Study background: T cells, B-cell-depleted T cells, or PBMCs supplied cDNA or gDNA.

With V trimmed by 3 bases and J by 5 bases, 7 bases remained unmatched. Germline assignment: CDR1 KGHDR and CDR2 SFDVKD. The CDR3 contains 16 residues. TCRdb's copy holds only in-frame clones and misses some; the assay was immunoSEQ multiplex PCR. The sample includes some 240,000 clones, about 81% seen only once; the top ten take approximately 4.3%. The origin of this receptor is a man aged 25 to 45 with acute COVID-19. The chain combines TRBV24-1 with TRBJ2-2, with 8 nucleotides matching TRBD1. The sequenced material came from PBMCs or T cells enriched from blood (not recorded which). The CDR3 protein is CATSDPGDRRTGELFF. CDR3 nucleotide sequence: TGTGCCACCAGTGATCCTGGGGACAGGAGGACCGGGGAGCTGTTTTTT.